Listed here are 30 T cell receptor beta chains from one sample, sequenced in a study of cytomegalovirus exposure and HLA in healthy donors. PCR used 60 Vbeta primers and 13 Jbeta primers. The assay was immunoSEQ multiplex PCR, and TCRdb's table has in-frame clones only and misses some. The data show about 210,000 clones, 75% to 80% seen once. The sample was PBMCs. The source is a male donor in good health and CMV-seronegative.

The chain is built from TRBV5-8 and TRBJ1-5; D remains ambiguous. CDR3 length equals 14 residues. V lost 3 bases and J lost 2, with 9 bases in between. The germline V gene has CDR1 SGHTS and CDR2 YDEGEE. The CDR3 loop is CASSSRTGNQPQHF. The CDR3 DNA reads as TGTGCCAGCAGCTCCCGTACGGGCAATCAGCCCCAGCATTTT. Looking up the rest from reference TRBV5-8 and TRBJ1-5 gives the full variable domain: EAGVTQSPTHLIKTRGQQATLRCSPISGHTSVYWYQQALGLGLQFLLWYDEGEERNRGNFPPRFSGRQFPNYSSELNVNALELEDSALYLCASSSRTGNQPQHFGDGTRLSIL.

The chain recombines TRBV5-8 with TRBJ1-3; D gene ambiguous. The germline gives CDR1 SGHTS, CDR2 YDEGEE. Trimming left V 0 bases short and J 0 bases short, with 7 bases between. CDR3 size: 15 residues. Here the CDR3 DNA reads TGTGCCAGCAGCTTGGGCGGCCTCTCTGGAAACACCATATATTTT. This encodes CASSLGGLSGNTIYF. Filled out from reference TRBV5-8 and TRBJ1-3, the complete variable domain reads EAGVTQSPTHLIKTRGQQATLRCSPISGHTSVYWYQQALGLGLQFLLWYDEGEERNRGNFPPRFSGRQFPNYSSELNVNALELEDSALYLCASSLGGLSGNTIYFGEGSWLTVV.

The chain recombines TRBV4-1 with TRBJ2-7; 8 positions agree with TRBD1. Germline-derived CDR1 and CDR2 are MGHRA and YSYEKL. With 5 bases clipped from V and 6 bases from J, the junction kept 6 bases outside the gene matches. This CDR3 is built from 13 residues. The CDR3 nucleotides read TGCGCCAGCAGCTCGGGACAGGCTTCCGAGCAGTACTTC. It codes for CASSSGQASEQYF.

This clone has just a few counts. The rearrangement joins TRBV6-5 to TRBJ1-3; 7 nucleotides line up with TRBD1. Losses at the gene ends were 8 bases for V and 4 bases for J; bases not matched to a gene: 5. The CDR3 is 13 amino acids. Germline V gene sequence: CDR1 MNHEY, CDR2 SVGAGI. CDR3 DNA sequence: TGTGCCAGCGGGGGGACAGAAGGAAACACCATATATTTT. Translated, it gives CASGGTEGNTIYF.

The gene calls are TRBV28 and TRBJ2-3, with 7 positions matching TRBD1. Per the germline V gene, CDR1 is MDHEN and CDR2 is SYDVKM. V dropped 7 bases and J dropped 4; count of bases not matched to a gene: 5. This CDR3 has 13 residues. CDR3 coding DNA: TGTGCCAGCACCGAGACAGGGCCAGATACGCAGTATTTT. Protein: CASTETGPDTQYF.

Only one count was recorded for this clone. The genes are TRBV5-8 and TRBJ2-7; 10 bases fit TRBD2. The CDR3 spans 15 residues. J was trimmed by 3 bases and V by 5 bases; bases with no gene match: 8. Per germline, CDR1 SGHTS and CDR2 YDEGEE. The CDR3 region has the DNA TGTGCCAGCAGTCTAGCGGGAGTGGTGGTCTACGAGCAGTACTTC. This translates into CASSLAGVVVYEQYF.

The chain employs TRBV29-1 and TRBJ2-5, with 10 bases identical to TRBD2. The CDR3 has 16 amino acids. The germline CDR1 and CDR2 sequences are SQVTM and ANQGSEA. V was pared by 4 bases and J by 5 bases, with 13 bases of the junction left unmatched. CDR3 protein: CSVGGLANEIRETQYF. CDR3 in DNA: TGCAGCGTTGGGGGACTAGCGAATGAGATACGTGAGACCCAGTACTTC.

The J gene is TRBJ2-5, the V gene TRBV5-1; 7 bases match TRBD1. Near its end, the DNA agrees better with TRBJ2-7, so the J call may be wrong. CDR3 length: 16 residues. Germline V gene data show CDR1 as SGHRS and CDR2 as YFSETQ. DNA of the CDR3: TGCGCCAGCAGCTTGCGTCCGACAGGGAACTCCTACGAGCAGTACTTC. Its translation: CASSLRPTGNSYEQYF.

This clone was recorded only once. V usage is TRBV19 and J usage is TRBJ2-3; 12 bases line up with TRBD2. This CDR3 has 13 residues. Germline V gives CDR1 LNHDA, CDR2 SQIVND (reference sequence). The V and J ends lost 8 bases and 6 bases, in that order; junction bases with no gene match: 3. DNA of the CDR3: TGTGCCAGTCGGCTAGCGGGAGGGGATACGCAGTATTTT. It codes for CASRLAGGDTQYF.

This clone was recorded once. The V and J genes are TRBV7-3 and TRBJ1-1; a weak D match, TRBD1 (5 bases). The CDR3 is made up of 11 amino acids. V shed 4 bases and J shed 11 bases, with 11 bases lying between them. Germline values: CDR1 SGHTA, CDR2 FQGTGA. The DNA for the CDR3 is TGTGCCAGCAGCTCCGGGGGAGCGGCTTTCTTT. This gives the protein CASSSGGAAFF.

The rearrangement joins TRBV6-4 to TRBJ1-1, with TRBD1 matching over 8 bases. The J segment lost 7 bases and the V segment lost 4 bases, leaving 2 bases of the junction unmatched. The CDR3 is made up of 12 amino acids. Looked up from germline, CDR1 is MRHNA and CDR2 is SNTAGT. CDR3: CASSAGGGEAFF. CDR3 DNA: TGTGCCAGCAGTGCAGGGGGCGGTGAAGCTTTCTTT.

In DNA, the CDR3 is TGTGCCACCATCTACAGCAGGAATCACTACGAGCAGTACTTC. Protein product: CATIYSRNHYEQYF. V usage is TRBV27 and J usage is TRBJ2-7; D call uncertain. Germline V CDR1 and CDR2: MNHEY, SMNVEV (reference sequence). CDR3 length: 14 amino acids. V was trimmed by 10 bases and J by 3 bases, leaving 19 bases between them.

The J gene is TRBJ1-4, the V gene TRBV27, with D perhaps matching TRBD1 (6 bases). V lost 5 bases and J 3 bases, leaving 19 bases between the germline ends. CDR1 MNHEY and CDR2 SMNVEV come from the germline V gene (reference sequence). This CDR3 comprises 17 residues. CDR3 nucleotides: TGTGCCAGCAGTCCTGGTCTGGGCAGGGGACCTAATGAAAAACTGTTTTTT. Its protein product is CASSPGLGRGPNEKLFF.

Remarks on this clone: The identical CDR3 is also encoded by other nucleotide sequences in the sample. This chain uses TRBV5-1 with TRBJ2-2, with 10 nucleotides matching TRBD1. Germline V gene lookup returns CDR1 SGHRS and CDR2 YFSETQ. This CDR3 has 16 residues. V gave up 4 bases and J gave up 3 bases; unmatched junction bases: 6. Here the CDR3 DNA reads TGCGCCAGCAGCCCGAGGACAGGGGGGGACACCGGGGAGCTGTTTTTT. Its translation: CASSPRTGGDTGELFF.

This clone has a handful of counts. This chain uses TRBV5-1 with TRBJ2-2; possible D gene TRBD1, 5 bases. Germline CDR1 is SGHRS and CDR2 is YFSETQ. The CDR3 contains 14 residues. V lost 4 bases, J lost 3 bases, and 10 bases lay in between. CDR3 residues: CASSQDRDTGELFF. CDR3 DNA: TGCGCCAGCAGCCAAGACAGAGACACCGGGGAGCTGTTTTTT. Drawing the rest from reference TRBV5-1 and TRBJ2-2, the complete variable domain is KAGVTQTPRYLIKTRGQQVTLSCSPISGHRSVSWYQQTPGQGLQFLFEYFSETQRNKGNFPGRFSGRQFSNSRSEMNVSTLELGDSALYLCASSQDRDTGELFFGEGSRLTVL.

The CDR3 protein is CASSLIQGTFSGNTIYF. Written as DNA, the CDR3 is TGTGCCAGCAGTTTAATACAGGGTACCTTCTCTGGAAACACCATATATTTT. V and J are TRBV28 and TRBJ1-3; D might be TRBD1 (6 bases). CDR1 is MDHEN and CDR2 is SYDVKM in the germline V gene. Between the trimmed V and J ends, which lost 2 bases and 0 bases, there was a span of 14 bases. The CDR3 is 17 amino acids. Full variable domain (missing parts from reference TRBV28 and TRBJ1-3): DVKVTQSSRYLVKRTGEKVFLECVQDMDHENMFWYRQDPGLGLRLIYFSYDVKMKEKGDIPEGYSVSREKKERFSLILESASTNQTSMYLCASSLIQGTFSGNTIYFGEGSWLTVV.

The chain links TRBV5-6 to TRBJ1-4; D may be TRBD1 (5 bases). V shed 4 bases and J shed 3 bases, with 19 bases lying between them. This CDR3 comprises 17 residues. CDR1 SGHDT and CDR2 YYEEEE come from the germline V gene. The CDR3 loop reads CASSRVAAGVSNEKLFF. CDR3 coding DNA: TGTGCCAGCAGCCGCGTTGCGGCGGGGGTGTCTAATGAAAAACTGTTTTTT. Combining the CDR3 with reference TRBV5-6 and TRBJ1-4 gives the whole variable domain DAGVTQSPTHLIKTRGQQVTLRCSPKSGHDTVSWYQQALGQGPQFIFQYYEEEERQRGNFPDRFSGHQFPNYSSELNVNALLLGDSALYLCASSRVAAGVSNEKLFFGSGTQLSVL.

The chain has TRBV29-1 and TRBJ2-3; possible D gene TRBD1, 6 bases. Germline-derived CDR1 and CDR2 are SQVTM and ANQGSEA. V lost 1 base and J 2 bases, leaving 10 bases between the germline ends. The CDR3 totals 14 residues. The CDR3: CSVEGTEPTDTQYF. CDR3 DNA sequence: TGCAGCGTTGAAGGGACAGAACCCACAGATACGCAGTATTTT.

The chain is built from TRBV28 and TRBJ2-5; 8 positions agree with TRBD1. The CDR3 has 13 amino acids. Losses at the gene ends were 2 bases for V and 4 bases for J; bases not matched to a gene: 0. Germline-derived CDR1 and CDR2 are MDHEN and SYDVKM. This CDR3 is CASSLDRGETQYF. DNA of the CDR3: TGTGCCAGCAGTTTAGACAGGGGAGAGACCCAGTACTTC. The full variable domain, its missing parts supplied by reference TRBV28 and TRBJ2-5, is DVKVTQSSRYLVKRTGEKVFLECVQDMDHENMFWYRQDPGLGLRLIYFSYDVKMKEKGDIPEGYSVSREKKERFSLILESASTNQTSMYLCASSLDRGETQYFGPGTRLLVL.

The DNA for the CDR3 is TGCGCCAGCAGCTTCGGGACTGGCGGGACCCTGGGGCACAATGAGCAGTTCTTC. Translating gives CASSFGTGGTLGHNEQFF. This sequence joins TRBV5-1 and TRBJ2-1, with a possible D match to TRBD2 (6 bases). The ends were cut back, 2 bases at V and 5 bases at J, with 23 bases in the middle. CDR1 SGHRS and CDR2 YFSETQ come from the germline V gene. This CDR3 region has 18 residues.

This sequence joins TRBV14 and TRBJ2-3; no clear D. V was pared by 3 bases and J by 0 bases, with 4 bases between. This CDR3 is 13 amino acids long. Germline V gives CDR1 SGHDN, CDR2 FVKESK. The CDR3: CASSHLSTDTQYF. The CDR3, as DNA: TGTGCCAGCAGCCATTTAAGCACAGATACGCAGTATTTT. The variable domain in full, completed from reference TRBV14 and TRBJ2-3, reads EAGVTQFPSHSVIEKGQTVTLRCDPISGHDNLYWYRRVMGKEIKFLLHFVKESKQDESGMPNNRFLAERTGGTYSTLKVQPAELEDSGVYFCASSHLSTDTQYFGPGTRLTVL.

CDR3 in amino acids: CASSLTGSQPQHF. As DNA, the CDR3 is TGTGCCAGCAGTTTGACAGGGTCTCAGCCCCAGCATTTT. The chain uses TRBV28 and TRBJ1-5, with 7 nucleotides matching TRBD1. This CDR3 region has 13 residues. Germline V lookup: CDR1 MDHEN, CDR2 SYDVKM. Losses at the gene ends were 3 bases for V and 6 bases for J; bases not matched to a gene: 2.

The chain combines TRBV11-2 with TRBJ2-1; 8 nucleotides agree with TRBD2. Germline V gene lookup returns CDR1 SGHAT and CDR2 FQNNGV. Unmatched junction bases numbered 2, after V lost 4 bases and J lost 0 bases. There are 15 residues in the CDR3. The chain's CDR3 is CASSSSGSSYNEQFF. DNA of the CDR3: TGTGCCAGCAGCTCGAGCGGGAGCTCCTACAATGAGCAGTTCTTC.

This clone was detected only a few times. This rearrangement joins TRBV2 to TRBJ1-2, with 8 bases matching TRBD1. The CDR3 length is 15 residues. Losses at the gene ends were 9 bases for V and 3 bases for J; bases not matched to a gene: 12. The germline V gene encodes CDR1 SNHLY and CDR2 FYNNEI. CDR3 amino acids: CARGGVLGQDYGYTF. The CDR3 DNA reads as TGTGCCAGAGGGGGGGTTCTGGGACAGGACTATGGCTACACCTTC. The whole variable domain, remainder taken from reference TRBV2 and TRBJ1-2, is EPEVTQTPSHQVTQMGQEVILRCVPISNHLYFYWYRQILGQKVEFLVSFYNNEISEKSEIFDDQFSVERPDGSNFTLKIRSTKLEDSAMYFCARGGVLGQDYGYTFGSGTRLTVV.

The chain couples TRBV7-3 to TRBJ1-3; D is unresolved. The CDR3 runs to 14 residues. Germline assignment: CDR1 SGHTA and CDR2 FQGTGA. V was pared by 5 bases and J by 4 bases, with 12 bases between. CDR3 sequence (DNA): TGTGCCAGCAGCGCCGACACTCGCGGAAACACCATATATTTT. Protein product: CASSADTRGNTIYF. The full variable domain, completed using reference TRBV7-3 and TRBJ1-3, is GAGVSQTPSNKVTEKGKYVELRCDPISGHTALYWYRQSLGQGPEFLIYFQGTGAADDSGLPNDRFFAVRPEGSVSTLKIQRTERGDSAVYLCASSADTRGNTIYFGEGSWLTVV.

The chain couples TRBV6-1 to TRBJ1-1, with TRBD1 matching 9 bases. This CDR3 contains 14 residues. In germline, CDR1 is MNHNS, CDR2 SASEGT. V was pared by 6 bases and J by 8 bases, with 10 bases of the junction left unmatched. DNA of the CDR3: TGTGCCAGCAGCCGGTCCGGGACAGGGAACGAAGCTTTCTTT. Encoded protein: CASSRSGTGNEAFF.

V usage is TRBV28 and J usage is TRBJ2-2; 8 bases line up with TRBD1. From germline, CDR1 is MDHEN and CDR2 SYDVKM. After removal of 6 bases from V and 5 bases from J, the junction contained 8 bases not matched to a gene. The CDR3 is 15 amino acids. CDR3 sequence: CASSSQGADTGELFF. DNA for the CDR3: TGTGCCAGCAGCTCCCAGGGGGCCGATACCGGGGAGCTGTTTTTT. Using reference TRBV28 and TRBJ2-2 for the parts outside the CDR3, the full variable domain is DVKVTQSSRYLVKRTGEKVFLECVQDMDHENMFWYRQDPGLGLRLIYFSYDVKMKEKGDIPEGYSVSREKKERFSLILESASTNQTSMYLCASSSQGADTGELFFGEGSRLTVL.

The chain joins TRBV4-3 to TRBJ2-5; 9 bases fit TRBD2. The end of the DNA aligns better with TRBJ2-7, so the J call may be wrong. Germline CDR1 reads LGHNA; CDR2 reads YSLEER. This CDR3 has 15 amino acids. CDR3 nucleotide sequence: TGCGCCAGCAGCCAAGACCTAGCGGGGCGTGGCGAGCAGTACTTC. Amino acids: CASSQDLAGRGEQYF.

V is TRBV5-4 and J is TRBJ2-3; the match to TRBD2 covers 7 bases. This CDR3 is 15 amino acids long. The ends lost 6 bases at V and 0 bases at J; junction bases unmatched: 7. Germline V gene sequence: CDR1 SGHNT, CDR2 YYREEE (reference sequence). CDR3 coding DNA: TGTGCCAGCATCAGAAGCGGGGCGAGCACAGATACGCAGTATTTT. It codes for CASIRSGASTDTQYF.

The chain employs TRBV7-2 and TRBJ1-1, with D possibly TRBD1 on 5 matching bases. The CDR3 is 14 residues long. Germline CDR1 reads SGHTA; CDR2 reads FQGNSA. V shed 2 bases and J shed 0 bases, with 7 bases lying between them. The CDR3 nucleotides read TGTGCCAGCAGCTTACAGGGCATGAACACTGAAGCTTTCTTT. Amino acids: CASSLQGMNTEAFF.